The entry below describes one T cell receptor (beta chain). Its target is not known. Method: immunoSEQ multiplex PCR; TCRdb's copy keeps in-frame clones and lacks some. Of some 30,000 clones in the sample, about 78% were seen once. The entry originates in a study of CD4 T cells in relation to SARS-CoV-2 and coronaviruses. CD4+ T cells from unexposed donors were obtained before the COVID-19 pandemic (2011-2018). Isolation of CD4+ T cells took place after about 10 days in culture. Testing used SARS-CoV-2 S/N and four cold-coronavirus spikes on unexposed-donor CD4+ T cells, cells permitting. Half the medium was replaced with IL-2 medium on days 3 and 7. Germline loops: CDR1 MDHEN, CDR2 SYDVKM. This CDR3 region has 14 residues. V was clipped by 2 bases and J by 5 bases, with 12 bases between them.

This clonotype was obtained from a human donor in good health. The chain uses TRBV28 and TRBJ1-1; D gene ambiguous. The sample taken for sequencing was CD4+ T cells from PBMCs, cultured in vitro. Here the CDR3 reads CASSLGVAGTEAFF. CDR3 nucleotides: TGTGCCAGCAGTTTAGGAGTCGCTGGGACTGAAGCTTTCTTT. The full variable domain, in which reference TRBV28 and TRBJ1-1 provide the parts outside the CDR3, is DVKVTQSSRYLVKRTGEKVFLECVQDMDHENMFWYRQDPGLGLRLIYFSYDVKMKEKGDIPEGYSVSREKKERFSLILESASTNQTSMYLCASSLGVAGTEAFFGQGTRLTVV.